This T cell receptor beta chain is from a study of control samples from healthy donors and cancer patients. Comments on this clone: The sample carries other DNA sequences with the same CDR3.

The protocol was immunoSEQ multiplex PCR, while the TCRdb copy is restricted to in-frame clones and leaves out a portion. In the table there are about 190,000 clones, approximately 90% of which are singletons. This TCR derives from a man aged 25 to 40 in good health. Sequencing was performed on blood.

This CDR3 reads CASSPGASDYGYTF. CDR3 bases: TGTGCCAGCTCCCCAGGGGCAAGCGACTATGGCTACACCTTC. V gene TRBV18 combines with J gene TRBJ1-2, with a weak D call TRBD1 (6 bases). V was cut by 6 bases and J by 3 bases, with 14 bases left in between. From germline, CDR1 is KGHSH and CDR2 LQKENI. The CDR3 loop spans 14 amino acids. Full variable domain (outside the CDR3, taken from reference TRBV18 and TRBJ1-2): NAGVMQNPRHLVRRRGQEARLRCSPMKGHSHVYWYRQLPEEGLKFMVYLQKENIIDESGMPKERFSAEFPKEGPSILRIQQVVRGDSAAYFCASSPGASDYGYTFGSGTRLTVV.